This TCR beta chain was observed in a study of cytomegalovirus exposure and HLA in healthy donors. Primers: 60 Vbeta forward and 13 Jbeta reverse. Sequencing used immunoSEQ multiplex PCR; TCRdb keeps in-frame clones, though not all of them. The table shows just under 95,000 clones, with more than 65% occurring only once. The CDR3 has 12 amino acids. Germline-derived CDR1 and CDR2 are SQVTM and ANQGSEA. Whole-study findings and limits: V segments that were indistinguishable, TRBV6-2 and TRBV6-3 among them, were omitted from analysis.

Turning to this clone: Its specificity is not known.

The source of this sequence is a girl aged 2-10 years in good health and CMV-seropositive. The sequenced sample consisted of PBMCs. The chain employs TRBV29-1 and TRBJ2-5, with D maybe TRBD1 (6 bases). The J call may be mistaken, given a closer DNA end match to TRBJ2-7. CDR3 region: CSGRTAGYEQYF. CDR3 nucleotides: TGCAGCGGGCGGACAGCCGGCTACGAGCAGTACTTC.